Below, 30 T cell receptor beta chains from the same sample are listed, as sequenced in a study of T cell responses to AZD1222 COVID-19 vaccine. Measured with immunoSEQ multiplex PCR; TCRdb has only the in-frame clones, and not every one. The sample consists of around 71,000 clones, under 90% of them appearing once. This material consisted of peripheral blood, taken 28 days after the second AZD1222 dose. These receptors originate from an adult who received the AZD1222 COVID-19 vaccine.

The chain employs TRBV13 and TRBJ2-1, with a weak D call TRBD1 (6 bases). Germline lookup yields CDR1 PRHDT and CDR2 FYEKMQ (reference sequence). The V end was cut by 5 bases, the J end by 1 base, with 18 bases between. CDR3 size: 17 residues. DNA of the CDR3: TGTGCCAGCAGCCCAGAGTTCGGGACACGATCCTACAATGAGCAGTTCTTC. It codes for CASSPEFGTRSYNEQFF.

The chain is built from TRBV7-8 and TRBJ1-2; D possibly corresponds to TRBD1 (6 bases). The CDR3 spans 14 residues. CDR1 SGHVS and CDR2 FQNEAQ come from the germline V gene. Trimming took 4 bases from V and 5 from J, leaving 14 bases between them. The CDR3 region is CASSSPRDIYGYTF. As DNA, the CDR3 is TGTGCCAGCAGCTCCCCGAGGGACATTTATGGCTACACCTTC.

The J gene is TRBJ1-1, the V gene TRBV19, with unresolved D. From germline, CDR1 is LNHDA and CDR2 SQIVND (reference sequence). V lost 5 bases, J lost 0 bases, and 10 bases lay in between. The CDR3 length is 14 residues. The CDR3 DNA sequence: TGTGCCAGTAGTTTCGGAGGAATGAACACTGAAGCTTTCTTT. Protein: CASSFGGMNTEAFF.

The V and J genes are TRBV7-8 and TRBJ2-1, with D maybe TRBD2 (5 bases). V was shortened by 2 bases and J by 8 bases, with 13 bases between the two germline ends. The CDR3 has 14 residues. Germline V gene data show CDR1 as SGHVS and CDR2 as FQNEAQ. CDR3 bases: TGTGCCAGCAGCTTATCCCTAACTAGGGATGAGCAGTTCTTC. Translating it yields CASSLSLTRDEQFF.

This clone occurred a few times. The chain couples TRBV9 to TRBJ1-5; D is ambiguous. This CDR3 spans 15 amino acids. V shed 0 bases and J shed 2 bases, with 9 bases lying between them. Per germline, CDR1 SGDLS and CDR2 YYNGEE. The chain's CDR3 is CASSVDPVGNQPQHF. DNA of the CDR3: TGTGCCAGCAGCGTAGATCCTGTGGGCAATCAGCCCCAGCATTTT.

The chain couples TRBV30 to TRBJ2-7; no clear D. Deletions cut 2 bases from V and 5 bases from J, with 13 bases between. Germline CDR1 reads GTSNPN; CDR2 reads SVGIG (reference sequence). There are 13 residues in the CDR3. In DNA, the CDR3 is TGTGCCTGGAGTTTGGGGTTTTTGGACGAGCAGTACTTC. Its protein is CAWSLGFLDEQYF. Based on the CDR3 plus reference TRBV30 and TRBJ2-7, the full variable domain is SQTIHQWPATLVQPVGSPLSLECTVEGTSNPNLYWYRQAAGRGLQLLFYSVGIGQISSEVPQNLSASRPQDRQFILSSKKLLLSDSGFYLCAWSLGFLDEQYFGPGTRLTVT.

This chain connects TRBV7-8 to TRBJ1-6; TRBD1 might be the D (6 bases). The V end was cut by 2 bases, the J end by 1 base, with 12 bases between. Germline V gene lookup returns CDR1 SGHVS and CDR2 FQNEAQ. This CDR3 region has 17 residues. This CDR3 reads CASSLSTGLSYNSPLHF. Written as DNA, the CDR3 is TGTGCCAGCAGCTTATCAACAGGGCTATCCTATAATTCACCCCTCCACTTT.

The DNA of the CDR3 is TGTGCCAGCAGTTCGGGACAGGGCGCCGAGCAGTACTTC. Translated, it gives CASSSGQGAEQYF. The chain couples TRBV28 to TRBJ2-7, with TRBD1 identical over 9 bases. This CDR3 contains 13 residues. Per germline, CDR1 MDHEN and CDR2 SYDVKM. The V and J ends lost 4 bases and 6 bases, in that order; junction bases with no gene match: 4.

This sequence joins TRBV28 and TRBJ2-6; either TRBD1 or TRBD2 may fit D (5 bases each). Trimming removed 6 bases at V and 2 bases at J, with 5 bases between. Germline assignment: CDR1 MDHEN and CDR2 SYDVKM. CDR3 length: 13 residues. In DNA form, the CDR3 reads TGTGCCAGCAGGGGGGCTGGGGCCAACGTCCTGACTTTC. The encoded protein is CASRGAGANVLTF.

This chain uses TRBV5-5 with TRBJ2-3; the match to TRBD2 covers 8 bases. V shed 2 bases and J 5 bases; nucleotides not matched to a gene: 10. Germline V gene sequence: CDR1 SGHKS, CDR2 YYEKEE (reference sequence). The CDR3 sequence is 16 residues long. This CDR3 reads CASSFLLGGVQDTQYF. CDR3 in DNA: TGTGCCAGCAGCTTTCTCCTCGGGGGGGTTCAAGATACGCAGTATTTT.

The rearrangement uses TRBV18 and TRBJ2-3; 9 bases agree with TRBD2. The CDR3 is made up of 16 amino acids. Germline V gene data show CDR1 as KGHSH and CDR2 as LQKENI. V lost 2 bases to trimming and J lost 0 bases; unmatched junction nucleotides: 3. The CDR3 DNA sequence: TGTGCCAGCTCACCAACGCTAGCGGGGAGCACAGATACGCAGTATTTT. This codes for CASSPTLAGSTDTQYF.

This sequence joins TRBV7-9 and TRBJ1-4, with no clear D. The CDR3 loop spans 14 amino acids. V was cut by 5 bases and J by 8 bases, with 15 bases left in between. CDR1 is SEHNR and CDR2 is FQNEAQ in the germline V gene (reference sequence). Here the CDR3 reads CASSEMIKNEKLFF. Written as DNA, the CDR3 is TGTGCCAGCAGCGAGATGATTAAGAACGAAAAACTGTTTTTT.

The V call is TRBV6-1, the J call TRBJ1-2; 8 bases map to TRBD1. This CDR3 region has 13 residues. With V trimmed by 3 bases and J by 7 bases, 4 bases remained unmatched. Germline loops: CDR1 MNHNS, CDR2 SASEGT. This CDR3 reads CASSDRGRFGYTF. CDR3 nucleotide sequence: TGTGCCAGCAGTGACAGGGGGCGATTTGGCTACACCTTC.

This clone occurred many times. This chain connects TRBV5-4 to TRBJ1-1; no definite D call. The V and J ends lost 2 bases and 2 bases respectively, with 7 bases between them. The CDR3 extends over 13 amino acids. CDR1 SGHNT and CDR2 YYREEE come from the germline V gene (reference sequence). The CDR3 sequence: CASSFELNTEAFF. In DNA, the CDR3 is TGTGCCAGCAGCTTTGAACTTAACACTGAAGCTTTCTTT.

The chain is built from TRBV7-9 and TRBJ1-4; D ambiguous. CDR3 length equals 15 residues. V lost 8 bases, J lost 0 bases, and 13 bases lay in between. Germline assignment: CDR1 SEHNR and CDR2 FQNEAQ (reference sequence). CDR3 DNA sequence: TGTGCCAGCCAAGTTGGGATAACAACTAATGAAAAACTGTTTTTT. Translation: CASQVGITTNEKLFF.

The CDR3 loop reads CATSEGTGYTGELFF. CDR3 nucleotide sequence: TGTGCCACCAGTGAAGGGACAGGGTACACCGGGGAGCTGTTTTTT. This sequence joins TRBV24-1 and TRBJ2-2; 9 bases line up with TRBD1. Germline trimming cut 4 bases from V and 3 bases from J; bases unmatched to any gene: 2. Germline CDR1 and CDR2: KGHDR and SFDVKD. The CDR3 totals 15 residues.

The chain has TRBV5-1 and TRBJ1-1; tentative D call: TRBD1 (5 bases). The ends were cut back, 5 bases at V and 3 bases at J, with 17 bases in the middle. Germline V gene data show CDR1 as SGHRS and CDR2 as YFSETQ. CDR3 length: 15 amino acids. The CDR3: CASREGQHRYTEAFF. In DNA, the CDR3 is TGCGCCAGCAGGGAAGGACAACACAGATACACTGAAGCTTTCTTT. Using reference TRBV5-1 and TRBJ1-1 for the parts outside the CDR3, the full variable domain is KAGVTQTPRYLIKTRGQQVTLSCSPISGHRSVSWYQQTPGQGLQFLFEYFSETQRNKGNFPGRFSGRQFSNSRSEMNVSTLELGDSALYLCASREGQHRYTEAFFGQGTRLTVV.

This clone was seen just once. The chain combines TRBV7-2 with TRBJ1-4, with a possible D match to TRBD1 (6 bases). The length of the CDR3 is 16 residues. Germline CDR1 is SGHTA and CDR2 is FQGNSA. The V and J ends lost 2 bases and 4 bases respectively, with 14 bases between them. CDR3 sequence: CASSLRMGGLNEKLFF. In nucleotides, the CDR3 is TGTGCCAGCAGCTTAAGAATGGGGGGCCTTAATGAAAAACTGTTTTTT.

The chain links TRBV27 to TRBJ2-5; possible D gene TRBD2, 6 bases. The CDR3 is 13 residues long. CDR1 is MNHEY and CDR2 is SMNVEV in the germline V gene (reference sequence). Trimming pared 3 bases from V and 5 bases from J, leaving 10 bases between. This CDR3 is CASSLQGRETQYF. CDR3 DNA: TGTGCCAGCAGTTTGCAAGGGAGGGAGACCCAGTACTTC.

This CDR3 reads CASSSGDYPYNEQFF. The CDR3 nucleotides are TGTGCCAGCAGCTCTGGGGATTATCCCTACAATGAGCAGTTCTTC. The genes are TRBV11-3 and TRBJ2-1; D call uncertain. Germline assignment: CDR1 SGHNT and CDR2 YENEEA. The CDR3 spans 15 residues. Trimming pared 4 bases from V and 2 bases from J, leaving 12 bases between.

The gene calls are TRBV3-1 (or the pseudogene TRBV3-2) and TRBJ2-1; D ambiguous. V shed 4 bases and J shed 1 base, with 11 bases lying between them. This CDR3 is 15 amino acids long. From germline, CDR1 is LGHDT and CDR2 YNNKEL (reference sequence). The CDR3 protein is CASSPFHTSYNEQFF. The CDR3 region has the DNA TGTGCCAGCAGCCCTTTCCACACGTCCTACAATGAGCAGTTCTTC.

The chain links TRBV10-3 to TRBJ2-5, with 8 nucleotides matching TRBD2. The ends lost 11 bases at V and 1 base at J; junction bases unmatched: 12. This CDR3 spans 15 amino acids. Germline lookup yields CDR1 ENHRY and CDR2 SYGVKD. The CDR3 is CAASTAGEGQETQYF. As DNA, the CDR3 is TGTGCCGCGAGTACAGCGGGGGAAGGCCAAGAGACCCAGTACTTC.

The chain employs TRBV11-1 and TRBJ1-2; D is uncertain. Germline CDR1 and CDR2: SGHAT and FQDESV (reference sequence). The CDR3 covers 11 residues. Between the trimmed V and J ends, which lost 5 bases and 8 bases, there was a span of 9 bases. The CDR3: CASSNRGGYTF. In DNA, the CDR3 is TGTGCCAGCAGCAATCGGGGAGGCTACACCTTC.

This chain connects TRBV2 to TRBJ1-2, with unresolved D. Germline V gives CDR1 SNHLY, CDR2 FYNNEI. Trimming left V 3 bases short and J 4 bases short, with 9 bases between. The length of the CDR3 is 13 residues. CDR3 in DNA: TGTGCCAGCAGTGATGGGGAGGTCTATGGCTACACCTTC. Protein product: CASSDGEVYGYTF.

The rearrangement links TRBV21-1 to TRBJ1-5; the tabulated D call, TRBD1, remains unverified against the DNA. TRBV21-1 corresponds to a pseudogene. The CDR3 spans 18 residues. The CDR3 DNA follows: TGTGCCAGCAGCAAGCTGGACAGGGGAAGGGGACAGGGGCAGCCCCAGCATTTT. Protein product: CASSKLDRGRGQGQPQHF.

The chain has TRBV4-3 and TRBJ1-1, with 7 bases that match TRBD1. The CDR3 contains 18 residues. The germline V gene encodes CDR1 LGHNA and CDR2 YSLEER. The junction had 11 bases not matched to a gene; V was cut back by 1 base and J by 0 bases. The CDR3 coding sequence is TGCGCCAGCAGCCAAGGTGGGACAGACCCTATAATGAACACTGAAGCTTTCTTT. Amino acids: CASSQGGTDPIMNTEAFF.

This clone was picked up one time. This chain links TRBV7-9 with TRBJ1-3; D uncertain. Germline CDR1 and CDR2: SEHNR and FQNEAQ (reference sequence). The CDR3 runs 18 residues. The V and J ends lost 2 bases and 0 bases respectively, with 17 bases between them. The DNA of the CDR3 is TGTGCCAGCAGCTTAAGAGGAGAAGGGCCTAACTCTGGAAACACCATATATTTT. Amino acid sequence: CASSLRGEGPNSGNTIYF.

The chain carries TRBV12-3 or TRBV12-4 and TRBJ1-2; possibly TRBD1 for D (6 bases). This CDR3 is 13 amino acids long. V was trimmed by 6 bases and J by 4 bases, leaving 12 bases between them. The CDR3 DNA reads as TGTGCCAGCAGACAGACGGGGGCCTATGGCTACACCTTC. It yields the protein CASRQTGAYGYTF.

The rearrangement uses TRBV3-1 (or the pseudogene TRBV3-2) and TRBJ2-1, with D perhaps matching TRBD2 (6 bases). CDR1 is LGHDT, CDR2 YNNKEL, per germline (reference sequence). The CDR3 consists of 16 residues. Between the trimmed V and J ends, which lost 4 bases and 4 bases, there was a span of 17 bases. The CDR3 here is CASSPSGGAGYNEQFF. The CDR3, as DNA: TGTGCCAGCAGCCCCTCCGGGGGTGCGGGTTACAATGAGCAGTTCTTC.

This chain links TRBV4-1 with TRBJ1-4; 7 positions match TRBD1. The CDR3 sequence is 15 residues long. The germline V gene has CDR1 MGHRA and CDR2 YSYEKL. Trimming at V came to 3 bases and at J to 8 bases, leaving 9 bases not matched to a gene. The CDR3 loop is CASSQSTGVGEKLFF. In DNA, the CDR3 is TGCGCCAGCAGCCAGTCAACAGGGGTAGGGGAAAAACTGTTTTTT.